This T cell receptor beta chain came from a study of PD-L1 blockade in urothelial cancer. Sequencing used immunoSEQ multiplex PCR; TCRdb keeps in-frame clones, though not all of them. The profile shows over 100,000 clones, roughly 84% of them singletons. Time point defined: pretreatment peripheral blood. The patients had locally advanced or metastatic urothelial carcinoma. Concerning this clone: The antigen remains undetermined.

Overall study results and limits: Below-median pretreatment blood TCR clonality was a predictor of better survival.

CDR1 is MGHRA, CDR2 YSYEKL, per germline. This CDR3 region has 16 residues. The V gene lost 0 bases and the J gene lost 4 bases, with 15 bases spanning the gap. This sequence was found in a man aged 45-65 years with urothelial cancer. The sequenced sample was PBMCs, obtained around atezolizumab (anti-PD-L1) treatment. This chain uses TRBV4-1 with TRBJ1-1; D possibly corresponds to TRBD1 (5 bases). Here the CDR3 reads CASSQDGAGFGTEAFF. Written as DNA, the CDR3 is TGCGCCAGCAGCCAAGATGGGGCAGGCTTCGGCACTGAAGCTTTCTTT.